This T cell receptor (beta chain) is from a study of regulatory T cells in long-lasting Graves disease (dated by TCRdb to the early 2020s). Some background on the complete study: Antithyroid drugs had been taken for less than 3 months by newly diagnosed Graves' disease patients. Peripheral blood TCR sequencing and RNA sequencing compared persistent Graves' disease patients with newly diagnosed Graves' disease patients. The study was registered as a clinical trial and conducted in China. A total of around 35 samples were covered by TCR sequencing, comprising around 13 persistent and about 20 newly diagnosed Graves' disease patients.

The time point label on this specimen signifies: newly diagnosed GD, antithyroid drugs for less than 3 months. For both TCR sequencing and RNA sequencing, RNA was extracted from PBMCs in TRIzol. The diagnosis of Graves' disease was made according to American Thyroid Association guidelines. Patients were recruited from an endocrinology department in Xi'an, China. From each patient, about 9.7 milliliters of peripheral blood was collected into an EDTA anticoagulant tube. PBMCs were isolated by Ficoll Paque Plus density gradient separation without further T cell sorting. RNA quality was checked with an Agilent 2100 Bioanalyzer and agarose gel, and concentration with a NanoDrop 2000. The germline V gene (reference sequence) gives CDR1 as MNHEY and CDR2 as SMNVEV. Counted from cysteine to phenylalanine, this CDR3 has 17 amino acids. Only the CDR3 DNA is retained, 51 bases long and in frame from the first base. V was cut back by 4 bases and J by 11 bases, leaving a gap of 27 bases between them.

The method was multiplex PCR. Sequencing used an Illumina HiSeq 4000. iRepertoire HTBI primers and Arm-PCR amplification of CDR3 regions were used to construct TCR beta libraries. Before sequencing, the PCR products underwent gel purification. Concerning the study's data processing: Gene usage analysis of CDR3 amino acid clonotypes relied on the roughly 60 TRBV and 14 TRBJ segments identified across samples. COPE and FqMerger were used to merge filtered high-quality paired reads into contigs. BLAST was used to align contigs to the IMGT TRBV, TRBD and TRBJ reference genes, and CDR3 was defined following IMGT. Any clonotype with a frequency above 0.1% was classified as a highly expanded clone. Repertoire diversity was measured by Shannon entropy, and V-J evenness by the Gini coefficient. A clonotype found in more than one individual was treated as public. TCRdb redid the processing of the public reads, applying fastp at Q25 and MiXCR, and retained in-frame beta chains. Entries that share a CDR3 protein sequence are merged under the most common genes and DNA. The V and J calls and clone size come from TCRdb's table, not from the authors' own analysis. The sample table lists some 500,000 distinct CDR3 sequences, 13% of them with a count of one. The ten largest make up about 9.1% of the sample.

Regarding this clonotype: It has no known antigen specificity. Just one base apart from a much larger clone, this may be a read error.

Points the paper makes about the study in general: Because the primary lesion, thyroid tissue, could not be accessed, the study looked at peripheral blood alone. As a limitation, the authors acknowledged that the small sample size may reduce accuracy. Patients with persistent disease shared more public clonotypes (approximately 2,500) than newly diagnosed patients did (966). Preferential use of TRBV28, TRBJ1-2 and TRBJ2-5 was observed in persistent disease, whereas TRBV20-1 and TRBJ2-1 were favored in newly diagnosed disease. Sequencing and analysis were restricted to the TCR beta chain. Persistent Graves' disease patients showed lower TCR Shannon entropy and fewer highly expanded clones than newly diagnosed patients, suggesting clonal expansion.

The sample was also reused in another study, on T cells in Graves' hyperthyroidism and ophthalmopathy. Drawing on the second study: Graves' hyperthyroidism was defined as stable when no progression to ophthalmopathy occurred over 18 months of follow-up. Hyperthyroidism patients were newly diagnosed, with disease duration under 2 months, and aged 18 to 65 years. Exclusion was applied to patients with uncontrolled infections, other autoimmune diseases, pregnancy or lactation. Diagnoses were based on clinical symptoms, serum thyroxine and TRAb, thyroid ultrasound and orbital computed tomography. For the first round of RT-PCR on the TCR CDR3, the HTBI primer set was used together with the Qiagen OneStep RT-PCR kit. Most expanded thyroid clonotypes (frequency above 0.001) were also detected in blood, a finding suggesting that blood repertoires may reflect thyroid immune responses. Ophthalmopathy was separated from stable hyperthyroidism by a 13 V-J signature model, with about 88% sensitivity and roughly 81% specificity obtained in cross-validation and 80%/75% obtained in testing. During validation, the model predicted progression to ophthalmopathy a median of approximately six months ahead of onset, with 60% to 71% sensitivity and 72.22% specificity. A discovery cohort of around 98 patients, approximately 44 with Graves' ophthalmopathy and about 58 with stable Graves' hyperthyroidism, was used to find distinguishing TCR V-J signatures. An independent validation cohort of around 19 hyperthyroidism patients and roughly 16 patients who later progressed to ophthalmopathy tested prospective prediction of ophthalmopathy. The 75 to 100 discovery patients were divided at random into training and test sets in a 7:3 ratio. The study also compared thyroid tissue and blood T-cell repertoires from about 6 Graves' hyperthyroidism patients. After blood sampling, hyperthyroidism patients were treated with methimazole at a starting dose of 30 mg daily, and ophthalmopathy patients were treated with high-dose intravenous methylprednisolone. The libraries were constructed in a second round of multiplex PCR and then size-selected and purified. Libraries were sequenced paired-end with 100 bp reads on an Illumina HiSeq2000. SOAPnuke was used to process the raw data, removing reads that contained adapters or uncalled bases, had a mean Phred below 15, or lacked an exact match to the constant primer or identifier. High-quality paired reads were merged with COPE v1.2.5, and unique nucleotide sequences were defined as clonotypes. MiTCR v1.1 was used to align the clonotypes against IMGT TRBV, TRBD and TRBJ reference segments. The analysis included only V-J combinations with a frequency above 0.0001, which together covered around 99% of the repertoires. A TCS score was defined as the ratio of F50 (clonal expansion) to E x V (chaos), with BLOSUM62-based TCRdist applied between CDR3 peptides within each V-J. Welch's t-statistics and random forest reduced roughly 530 V-J features to 13, which were used in a naive Bayes classifier (R e1071). No statistical method was used to fix the sample size in advance, and group allocation was not hidden from the investigators. According to the paper, TCR Vbeta CDR3 sequencing was carried out on about 140 peripheral blood samples, which came from 40 to 45 ophthalmopathy, under 85 hyperthyroidism and some 17 progressor patients.

The sequencing used peripheral blood mononuclear cells (PBMCs), collected at new diagnosis, from a patient treated with antithyroid drugs. The receptor was isolated from a man between 25 and 39 years old with Graves disease. Donor details come from another sample of the same person, matched by shared clones. Recombination connected TRBV27 to TRBJ2-1; there is no confident call for the D gene. The DNA is as follows: TGTGCCAGCAGTTCCCGGACCGACCCCAACACGTTCCAAAAGCAGTTCTTC. This yields the protein CASSSRTDPNTFQKQFF.